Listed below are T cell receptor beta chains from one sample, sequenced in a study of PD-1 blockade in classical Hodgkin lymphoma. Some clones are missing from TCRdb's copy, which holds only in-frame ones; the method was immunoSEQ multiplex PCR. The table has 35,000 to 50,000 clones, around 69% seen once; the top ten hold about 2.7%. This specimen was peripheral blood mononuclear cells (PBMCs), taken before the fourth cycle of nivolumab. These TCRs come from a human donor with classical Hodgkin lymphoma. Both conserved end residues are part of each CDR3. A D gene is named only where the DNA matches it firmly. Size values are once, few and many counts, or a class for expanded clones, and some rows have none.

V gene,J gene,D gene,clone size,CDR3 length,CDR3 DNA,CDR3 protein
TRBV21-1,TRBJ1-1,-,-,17,TGTGCCAGCAGCAAAGAGGGGACAGGGGGTTCAAACACTGAAGCTTTCTTT,CASSKEGTGGSNTEAFF
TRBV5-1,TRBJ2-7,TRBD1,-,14,TGCGCCAGCAGCTTCGGGACAGTCCCCTACGAGCAGTACTTC,CASSFGTVPYEQYF
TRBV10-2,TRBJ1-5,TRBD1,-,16,TGCGCCAGCAGTCGGACAGGCAACGGGGGGAATCAGCCCCAGCATTTT,CASSRTGNGGNQPQHF
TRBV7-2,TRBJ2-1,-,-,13,TGTGCCAGCAGCTTCGGGGGTGACAATGAGCAGTTCTTC,CASSFGGDNEQFF
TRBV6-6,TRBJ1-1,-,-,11,TGTGCCAGCGAAGGGCGTCCTGAAGCTTTCTTT,CASEGRPEAFF
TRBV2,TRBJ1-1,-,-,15,TGTGCCAGCAGTGAGAATAGGGGATTGAACACTGAAGCTTTCTTT,CASSENRGLNTEAFF
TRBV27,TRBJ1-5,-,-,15,TGTGCCAGCAGTTCAGGGGCGGGGGGGGATCAGCCCCAGCATTTT,CASSSGAGGDQPQHF
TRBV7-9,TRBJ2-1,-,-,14,TGTGCCAGCAGCTTAGGTTCGACAAACAATGAGCAGTTCTTC,CASSLGSTNNEQFF
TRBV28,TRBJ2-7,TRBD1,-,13,TGTGCCAGCAGCCTTGACAGGGCATACGAGCAGTACTTC,CASSLDRAYEQYF
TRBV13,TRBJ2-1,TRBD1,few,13,TGTGCCAGCAGCACCGGACAGGGGACTGAGCAGTTCTTC,CASSTGQGTEQFF
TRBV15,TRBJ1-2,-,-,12,TGTGCCACCAGCAGATGGGCTGATGGCTACACCTTC,CATSRWADGYTF
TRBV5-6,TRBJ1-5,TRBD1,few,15,TGTGCCAGCAGCATAGGACAGGGCAGCAATCAGCCCCAGCATTTT,CASSIGQGSNQPQHF
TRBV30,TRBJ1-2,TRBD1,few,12,TGTGCCTGGCTGACAGGGGGCTATGGCTACACCTTC,CAWLTGGYGYTF
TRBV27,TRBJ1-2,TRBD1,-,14,TGTGCCAGCAGCGCCGGGACAGGGGCCTATGGCTACACCTTC,CASSAGTGAYGYTF
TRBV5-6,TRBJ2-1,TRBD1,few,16,TGTGCCAGCAGCTACCTGGGACAGGGTCTTGACAATGAGCAGTTCTTC,CASSYLGQGLDNEQFF
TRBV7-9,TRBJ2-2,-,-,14,TGTGCCAGCAGCTTAGCAGTAAACACCGGGGAGCTGTTTTTT,CASSLAVNTGELFF
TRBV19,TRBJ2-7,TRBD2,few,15,TGTGCCAGTAGTATAACTAGCGACTTCTCCTACGAGCAGTACTTC,CASSITSDFSYEQYF
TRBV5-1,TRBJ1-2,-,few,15,TGCGCCAGCGCAGCCCAGGCAGGGGTGAACTATGGCTACACCTTC,CASAAQAGVNYGYTF
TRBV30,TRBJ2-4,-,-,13,TGTGCCTGGAGTACAGGGACCAAAAACATTCAGTACTTC,CAWSTGTKNIQYF
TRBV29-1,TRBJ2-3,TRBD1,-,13,TGCAGCTCAGGGGACAGCCCCACAGATACGCAGTATTTT,CSSGDSPTDTQYF
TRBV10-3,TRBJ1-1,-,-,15,TGTGCCATCAGACGCACGACGGACATGAACACTGAAGCTTTCTTT,CAIRRTTDMNTEAFF
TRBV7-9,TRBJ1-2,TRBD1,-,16,TGTGCCAGCACCAAGGGAGGGCAGGGGGTCTTCTATGGCTACACCTTC,CASTKGGQGVFYGYTF
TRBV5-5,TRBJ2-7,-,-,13,TGTGCCAGCAGCTTGACAGAGACCTACGAGCAGTACTTC,CASSLTETYEQYF
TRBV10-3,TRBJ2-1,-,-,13,TGTGCCATCAGTGATTACCAATACAATGAGCAGTTCTTC,CAISDYQYNEQFF
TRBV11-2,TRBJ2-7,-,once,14,TGTGCCAGCAGCTTATCGGCCAGTTCCTACGAGCAGTACTTC,CASSLSASSYEQYF
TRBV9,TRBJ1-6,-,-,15,TGTGCCAGCAGCGTAGAGGACAGTGTAAGATCACCCCTCCACTTT,CASSVEDSVRSPLHF
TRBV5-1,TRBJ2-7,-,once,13,TGCGCCAGCAGCTTGAGTCCTACCTACGAGCAGTACTTC,CASSLSPTYEQYF
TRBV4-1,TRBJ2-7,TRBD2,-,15,TGCGCCAGCAGCCAAGCCGGGGGGGACCACTACGGGCAGTACTTC,CASSQAGGDHYGQYF
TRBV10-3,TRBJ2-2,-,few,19,TGTGCCATCAGTGAAATAGGAATCCAACCTGACCGAAACACCGGGGAGCTGTTTTTT,CAISEIGIQPDRNTGELFF
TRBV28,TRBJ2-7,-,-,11,TGTGCCAGCTGGTCGGGCTACGAGCAGTACTTC,CASWSGYEQYF
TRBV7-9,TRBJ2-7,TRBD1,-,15,TGTGCCAGCAGCTTAGGGACAGGGCTATTCTACGAGCAGTACTTC,CASSLGTGLFYEQYF
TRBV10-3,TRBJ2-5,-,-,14,TGTGCCACCCTCATGCCCCCGAGGCTTGAGACCCAGTACTTC,CATLMPPRLETQYF
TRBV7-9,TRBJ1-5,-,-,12,TGTGCCAGCAGCGTGAGCAATCAGCCCCAGCATTTT,CASSVSNQPQHF
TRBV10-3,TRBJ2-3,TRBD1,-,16,TGTGCCATCAGTGAGGGACAGGGAGTTTATAAAGATACGCAGTATTTT,CAISEGQGVYKDTQYF
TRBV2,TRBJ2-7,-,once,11,TGTGCCAGCACGGCGGTCTACGAGCAGTACTTC,CASTAVYEQYF
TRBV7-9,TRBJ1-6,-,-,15,TGTGCCAGCAGGACTTCGACAGGATATAATTCACCCCTCCACTTT,CASRTSTGYNSPLHF
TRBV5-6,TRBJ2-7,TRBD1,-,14,TGTGCCAGCAGCAAAGACAGGGGGTCCTACGAGCAGTACTTC,CASSKDRGSYEQYF
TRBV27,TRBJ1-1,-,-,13,TGTGCCAGCAGTTTATGGAGCAGGGGCATAGCTTTCTTT,CASSLWSRGIAFF
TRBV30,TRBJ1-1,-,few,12,TGTGCCTCGGACGAGGGGAACACTGAAGCTTTCTTT,CASDEGNTEAFF
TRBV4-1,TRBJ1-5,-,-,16,TGCGCCAGCAGCCATTTGGACCTGACTGAGTATCGGCCCCAGCATTTT,CASSHLDLTEYRPQHF
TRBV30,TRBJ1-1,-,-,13,TGTGCCTGGAGTCCCAGCGGCGGCACTGAAGCTTTCTTT,CAWSPSGGTEAFF
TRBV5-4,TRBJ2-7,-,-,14,TGTGCCAGCAGCGACCGGGGGGCCGGGCACGAGCAGTACTTC,CASSDRGAGHEQYF
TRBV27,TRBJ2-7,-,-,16,TGTGCCAGCAGTTCCCGGTGGGGGGCCAACTCCTACGAGCAGTACTTC,CASSSRWGANSYEQYF
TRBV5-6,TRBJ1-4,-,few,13,TGTGCCAGCGCTGAGGGGGCTAATGAAAAACTGTTTTTT,CASAEGANEKLFF
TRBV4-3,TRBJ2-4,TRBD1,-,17,TGCGCCAGCAGCCGGCAACAGGGGGCGCAGGCCAAAAACATTCAGTACTTC,CASSRQQGAQAKNIQYF
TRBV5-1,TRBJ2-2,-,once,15,TGCGCCAGCAGCTTGGGGACTACGAACACCGGGGAGCTGTTTTTT,CASSLGTTNTGELFF